Only one count was recorded for the clone carrying this T cell receptor (beta chain). This sample was taken from a study of blood T cell repertoires in COVID-19. CDR1 and CDR2 (germline): MDHEN, SYDVKM. This CDR3 is built from 14 residues. The V and J ends lost 8 bases and 5 bases, in that order; junction bases with no gene match: 9. Clones were sequenced by immunoSEQ multiplex PCR, and TCRdb holds only the in-frame ones, with some missing. The table shows 250,000 to 300,000 clones, with about 88% occurring only once. The sample taken for sequencing was peripheral blood. The rearrangement joins TRBV28 to TRBJ2-1; 7 bases agree with TRBD2. The TCR originated in a middle-aged woman who had recovered from COVID-19. The CDR3 DNA is TGTGCCAGCGGGATAGCGGGCTTTAACAATGAGCAGTTCTTC. Protein: CASGIAGFNNEQFF.